This T cell receptor (beta chain) comes out of a study of technical replicates of blood from several donors. Per germline, CDR1 MGHRA and CDR2 YSYEKL. The J segment lost 2 bases and the V segment lost 6 bases, leaving 13 bases of the junction unmatched. The CDR3 consists of 18 residues. Produced via immunoSEQ multiplex PCR; TCRdb's table is partial and in-frame only. The data hold tens of thousands of clones, with 93% observed a single time. This TCR was sampled from a human donor in good health. Sample: T cells isolated from PBMCs. This sequence joins TRBV4-1 and TRBJ2-6; 7 bases are a match to TRBD1. Here the CDR3 DNA reads TGCGCCAGCAGTCCAAGACTACAGGGGATGGCTGGGGCCAACGTCCTGACTTTC. Translation gives CASSPRLQGMAGANVLTF.